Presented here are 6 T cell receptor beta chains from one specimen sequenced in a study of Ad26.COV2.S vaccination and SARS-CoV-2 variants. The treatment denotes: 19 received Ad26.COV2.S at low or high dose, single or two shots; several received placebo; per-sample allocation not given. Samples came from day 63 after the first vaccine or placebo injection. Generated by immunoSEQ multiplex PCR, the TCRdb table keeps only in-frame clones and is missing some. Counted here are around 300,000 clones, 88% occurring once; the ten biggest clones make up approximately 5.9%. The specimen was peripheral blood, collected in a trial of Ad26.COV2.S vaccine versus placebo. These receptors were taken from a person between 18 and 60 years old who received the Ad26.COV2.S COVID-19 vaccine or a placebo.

CDR3 bases: TGTGCCAGTAGTACTAAGAACACCGGGGAGCTGTTTTTT. Encoded protein: CASSTKNTGELFF. This sequence joins TRBV19 and TRBJ2-2; D is ambiguous. The CDR3 runs to 13 residues. Per germline, CDR1 LNHDA and CDR2 SQIVND (reference sequence). Trimming left V 4 bases short and J 1 base short, with 4 bases between. Filled out from reference TRBV19 and TRBJ2-2, the complete variable domain reads DGGITQSPKYLFRKEGQNVTLSCEQNLNHDAMYWYRQDPGQGLRLIYYSQIVNDFQKGDIAEGYSVSREKKESFPLTVTSAQKNPTAFYLCASSTKNTGELFFGEGSRLTVL.

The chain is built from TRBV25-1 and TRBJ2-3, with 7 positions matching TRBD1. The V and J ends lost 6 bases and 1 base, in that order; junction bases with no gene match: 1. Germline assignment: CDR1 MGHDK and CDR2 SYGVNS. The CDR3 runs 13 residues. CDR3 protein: CASRTGGTDTQYF. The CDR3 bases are TGTGCCAGCAGAACAGGGGGCACAGATACGCAGTATTTT.

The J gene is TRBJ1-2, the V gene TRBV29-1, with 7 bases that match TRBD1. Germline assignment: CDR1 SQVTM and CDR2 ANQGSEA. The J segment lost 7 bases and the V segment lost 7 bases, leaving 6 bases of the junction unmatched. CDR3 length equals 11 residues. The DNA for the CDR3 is TGCAGCGCCTCGGACAGGTTTGGCTACACCTTC. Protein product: CSASDRFGYTF.

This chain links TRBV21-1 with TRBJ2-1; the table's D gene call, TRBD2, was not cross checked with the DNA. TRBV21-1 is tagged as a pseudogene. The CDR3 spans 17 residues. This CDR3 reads CASSPASGGGQGNEQFF. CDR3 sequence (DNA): TGTGCCAGCAGCCCGGCTAGCGGGGGGGGCCAGGGCAATGAGCAGTTCTTC.

Here the CDR3 DNA reads TGCGCCAGCAGACCCGCTCCGGGACAGGGGTCCTACGAGCAGTACTTC. This codes for CASRPAPGQGSYEQYF. The V gene is TRBV23-1, the J gene TRBJ2-7, with TRBD1 matching 10 bases. TRBV23-1 is labeled an ORF, and its function is uncertain. This CDR3 is 16 amino acids long. Unmatched junction bases numbered 9, after V lost 6 bases and J lost 1 base.

For the CDR3, the DNA is TGTGCCACCAGCAGAGTTGCGGGGGCAAGCACAGATACGCAGTATTTT. Its protein product is CATSRVAGASTDTQYF. The gene calls are TRBV15 and TRBJ2-3; D is perhaps TRBD2 (7 bases). The V end lost 1 base, the J end lost 0 bases, and 11 bases lay between the germline ends. The CDR3 contains 16 residues. Germline CDR1 reads LNHNV; CDR2 reads YYDKDF (reference sequence).